These T cell receptor beta chains were read from a single sample in a study of spatial heterogeneity in lung cancer. TCRdb redid the calling of the 5' RACE reads with MiXCR, one entry per CDR3 protein. The sample yields some 96,000 distinct CDR3 sequences, approximately 4.7% seen once. The specimen comprised lung tumor tissue, sampled at surgery. The source is a male donor with early-stage non-small cell lung cancer. CDR3s include the opening cysteine and the closing phenylalanine or tryptophan.

v_call: TRBV6-5
j_call: TRBJ2-1
cdr3_aa: CASSVGRFNGEQFF

v_call: TRBV11-2
j_call: TRBJ2-7
cdr3_aa: CASSLSRSSGPYEQYF

v_call: TRBV11-2
j_call: TRBJ1-1
cdr3_aa: CASSHTFYAFF

v_call: TRBV24-1
j_call: TRBJ2-1
cdr3_aa: CATSDPAGGEYNEQFF

v_call: TRBV5-1
j_call: TRBJ2-3
cdr3_aa: CASSFRAEAGGTDTQYF

v_call: TRBV20-1
j_call: TRBJ2-1
cdr3_aa: CSARPASGGYNEQLF

v_call: TRBV6-6
j_call: TRBJ2-3
cdr3_aa: CASSSPRQAASTDTQYF

v_call: TRBV28
j_call: TRBJ2-6
cdr3_aa: CASRKSGANVLTF

v_call: TRBV2
j_call: TRBJ2-7
cdr3_aa: CASARDPGYEQYF

v_call: TRBV6-1
j_call: TRBJ2-3
cdr3_aa: CASRLAGLDTQYF

v_call: TRBV7-9
j_call: TRBJ2-3
cdr3_aa: CASSFRRSVSTDTQYF

v_call: TRBV7-2
j_call: TRBJ2-1
cdr3_aa: CASSSLGGSVWGNEQFF

v_call: TRBV28
j_call: TRBJ1-5
cdr3_aa: CASSFSGTENYQPQHF

v_call: TRBV6-5
j_call: TRBJ2-1
cdr3_aa: CASTPSGRIGEQFF

v_call: TRBV18
j_call: TRBJ2-6
cdr3_aa: CASSLSRGTGANVLTF

v_call: TRBV5-1
j_call: TRBJ1-3
cdr3_aa: CASSSQGSAGNTIYF

v_call: TRBV27
j_call: TRBJ1-1
cdr3_aa: CASSLTGTTEAFF

v_call: TRBV4-1
j_call: TRBJ1-4
cdr3_aa: CASSQDGRVDEKLFF

v_call: TRBV19
j_call: TRBJ2-1
cdr3_aa: CASSKGLVPKFSEQFF

v_call: TRBV20-1
j_call: TRBJ1-2
cdr3_aa: CSASLPTYGYTF

v_call: TRBV6-1
j_call: TRBJ2-5
cdr3_aa: CASSERWSPETQYF

v_call: TRBV28
j_call: TRBJ2-3
cdr3_aa: CASSIGGGGVSDTQYF

v_call: TRBV5-1
j_call: TRBJ2-7
cdr3_aa: CASSLRGGTQLTPNYEQYF

v_call: TRBV3-1
j_call: TRBJ1-2
cdr3_aa: CASSNPSYGYTF

v_call: TRBV20-1
j_call: TRBJ2-7
cdr3_aa: CSARPGTSGRARLSYEQYF